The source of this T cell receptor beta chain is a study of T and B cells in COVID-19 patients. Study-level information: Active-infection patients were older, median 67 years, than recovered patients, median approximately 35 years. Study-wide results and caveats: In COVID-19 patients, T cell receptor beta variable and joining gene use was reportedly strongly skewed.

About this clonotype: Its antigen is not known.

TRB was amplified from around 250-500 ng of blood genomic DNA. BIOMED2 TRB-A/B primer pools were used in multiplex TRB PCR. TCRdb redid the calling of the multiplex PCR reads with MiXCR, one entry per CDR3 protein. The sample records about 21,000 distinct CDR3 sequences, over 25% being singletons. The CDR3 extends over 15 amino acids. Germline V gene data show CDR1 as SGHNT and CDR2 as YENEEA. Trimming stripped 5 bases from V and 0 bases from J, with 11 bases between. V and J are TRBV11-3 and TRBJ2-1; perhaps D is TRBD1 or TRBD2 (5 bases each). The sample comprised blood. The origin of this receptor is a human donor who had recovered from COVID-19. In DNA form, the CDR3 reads TGTGCCAGCAGCATTCAGGGAGCCTCCTACAATGAGCAGTTCTTC. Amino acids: CASSIQGASYNEQFF. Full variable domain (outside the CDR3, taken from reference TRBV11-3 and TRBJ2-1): EAGVVQSPRYKIIEKKQPVAFWCNPISGHNTLYWYLQNLGQGPELLIRYENEEAVDDSQLPKDRFSAERLKGVDSTLKIQPAELGDSAVYLCASSIQGASYNEQFFGPGTRLTVL.